This TCR beta chain was captured in a study of shared T cell receptors in the human thymus. The assay was immunoSEQ multiplex PCR, and TCRdb's table has in-frame clones only and misses some. Of under 850,000 clones listed, roughly 90% are singletons. Germline CDR1 reads SGHTA; CDR2 reads FQGNSA. After removal of 3 bases from V and 0 bases from J, the junction contained 12 bases not matched to a gene. The CDR3 runs to 19 residues. This sample also belongs to another study, concerning human thymus T cells.

Material: thymocytes. The sequence was obtained from a boy in the first two years of life with a congenital heart defect. The chain recombines TRBV7-2 with TRBJ2-4; 9 bases are a match to TRBD1. The CDR3, as DNA: TGTGCCAGCAGCTTTGGGGACAGGGCCCCTCTTTCAGCCAAAAACATTCAGTACTTC. Amino acids: CASSFGDRAPLSAKNIQYF.